A selection of T cell receptor beta chains follows, all from one sample in a study of blood T cell repertoires in COVID-19. TCRdb keeps only in-frame clones here, not all; method: immunoSEQ multiplex PCR. The sample records 200,000 to 250,000 clones, approximately 90% being singletons. What was sequenced was peripheral blood. The receptors derive from a man aged 50 to 59 with acute or convalescent COVID-19. The CDR3 runs from the conserved cysteine through the conserved F or W. The order of the fields is clone size, V gene, J gene, D gene, CDR3 DNA, CDR3 protein. D genes are given only for firm matches. Clone size is given for some rows only: seen once, a few or many times, or a class if the clone is expanded.

-,TRBV18,TRBJ1-1,-,TGTGCCAGCTCACCAACAGCAATGAACACTGAAGCTTTCTTT,CASSPTAMNTEAFF
-,TRBV18,TRBJ1-2,-,TGTGCCAGCTCACCGTGGGGGGTCAGTGACTATGGCTACACCTTC,CASSPWGVSDYGYTF
once,TRBV6-1,TRBJ2-7,-,TGTGCCAGCAGACCTGGCGGCAGTTCTCACGAGCAGTACTTC,CASRPGGSSHEQYF
few,TRBV5-1,TRBJ2-6,-,TGCGCCAGCAGTGTCGGACCAGGGGCTGCTGGGGCCAACGTCCTGACTTTC,CASSVGPGAAGANVLTF
-,TRBV12-3/TRBV12-4,TRBJ2-7,-,TGTGCCAGCAGTACAGGGAGGGAGGAGCAGTACTTC,CASSTGREEQYF
-,TRBV4-1,TRBJ1-3,-,TGCGCCAGCAGCCACCATCGTAGGGGTCAGGGACTAAACACCATATATTTT,CASSHHRRGQGLNTIYF
-,TRBV4-1,TRBJ1-5,-,TGCGCCAGCAGCCAAGATCGGGGGCAGCCCCAGCATTTT,CASSQDRGQPQHF
once,TRBV5-1,TRBJ1-1,-,TGCGCCAGCAGCGCGGGGCTGAACACTGAAGCTTTCTTT,CASSAGLNTEAFF
-,TRBV7-2,TRBJ1-1,-,TGTGCCAGCAGCTTAGTACGGGCCGCGGGGTCTGAAGCTTTCTTT,CASSLVRAAGSEAFF
-,TRBV18,TRBJ1-2,-,TGTGCCAGCTCACCGTCCGAATCGGGGTATGGCTACACCTTC,CASSPSESGYGYTF
-,TRBV7-9,TRBJ1-1,-,TGTGCCAGCAGCTTAGACAGTCTGGGGAACACTGAAGCTTTCTTT,CASSLDSLGNTEAFF
-,TRBV2,TRBJ1-3,-,TGTGCCAGCAGCGCAGGGTTTCAGGGTGGAAACACCATATATTTT,CASSAGFQGGNTIYF
-,TRBV4-1,TRBJ2-1,-,TGCGCCAGCAGCCCCCTTGGGGGCGGGGGCTTAAATGAGCAGTTCTTC,CASSPLGGGGLNEQFF
-,TRBV5-1,TRBJ2-7,-,TGCGCCAGCAGCACCCAGGGTACGGACTACGAGCAGTACTTC,CASSTQGTDYEQYF
-,TRBV6-5,TRBJ2-1,-,TGTGCCAGCAGCCGCCGGGACAATGAGCAGTTCTTC,CASSRRDNEQFF
-,TRBV29-1,TRBJ2-4,-,TGCAGCGTTAGCCCGGCCCAGGACATTCAGTACTTC,CSVSPAQDIQYF
-,TRBV3-1/TRBV3-2,TRBJ2-3,TRBD2,TGTGCCAGCAGCCCAGGGCGGGGGGGCACAGATACGCAGTATTTT,CASSPGRGGTDTQYF
-,TRBV14,TRBJ1-1,TRBD1,TGTGCCAGCAGCCGCCCCAGGGGGGTCTGGACTGAAGCTTTCTTT,CASSRPRGVWTEAFF
-,TRBV2,TRBJ2-3,-,TGTGCCAGCAGTCGACAGGTACCAGATACGCAGTATTTT,CASSRQVPDTQYF
-,TRBV5-1,TRBJ2-5,-,TGCGCCAGCAGTATTCAAGAGACCCAGTACTTC,CASSIQETQYF
-,TRBV6-6,TRBJ1-4,TRBD1,TGTGCCAGCAGTGGAAGGGGACAGGCCGTTGAAAAACTGTTTTTT,CASSGRGQAVEKLFF
-,TRBV19,TRBJ1-2,-,TGTGCCAGTAGTATAGGAGGCGGGGGGCTAGGCTATGGCTACACCTTC,CASSIGGGGLGYGYTF
-,TRBV5-4,TRBJ2-3,TRBD2,TGTGCCAGCACCCTGAGGCTAGCGGGGGGCACAGATACGCAGTATTTT,CASTLRLAGGTDTQYF
-,TRBV6-6,TRBJ1-2,-,TGTGCCAGCAGCCGAGATACGGGTGGCTACACCTTC,CASSRDTGGYTF
once,TRBV27,TRBJ2-3,TRBD1,TGTGCCAGCAGTTCAATTCTCCGGGACAGATTTACAGATACGCAGTATTTT,CASSSILRDRFTDTQYF
once,TRBV5-4,TRBJ2-3,-,TGTGCCAGCAGCTTGGGGGGGACGGGGGCAGATACGCAGTATTTT,CASSLGGTGADTQYF
-,TRBV6-6,TRBJ1-1,-,TGTGCCAGCAGTTACTTCGCGTCTAACACTGAAGCTTTCTTT,CASSYFASNTEAFF
-,TRBV12-3/TRBV12-4,TRBJ1-2,-,TGTGCCAGCAGTCGGGCAGTGGGGGCGGGCTACACCTTC,CASSRAVGAGYTF
-,TRBV2,TRBJ2-5,TRBD1,TGTGCCAGCAGGGGTTGGGGGACAGGGTCCCTCCGCCAGTACTTC,CASRGWGTGSLRQYF
-,TRBV19,TRBJ1-5,TRBD1,TGTGCCAGTAGTAGGTCCCGGGACAGGGAACCAGGCCAGCCCCAGCATTTT,CASSRSRDREPGQPQHF
-,TRBV4-1,TRBJ2-5,TRBD2,TGCGCCAGCAGCCCCCGGGGGACTACCAACCAAGAGACCCAGTACTTC,CASSPRGTTNQETQYF
-,TRBV5-1,TRBJ2-7,TRBD1,TGCGCCAGCAGCTTGGCCCCAACGGACAGGGTTGGAGAGCAGTACTTC,CASSLAPTDRVGEQYF
-,TRBV5-1,TRBJ1-4,-,TGCGCCAGCAGCTTGGGGGGGCTAAAGGATGAAAAACTGTTTTTT,CASSLGGLKDEKLFF